One and the same sample provided the 18 T cell receptor beta chains below, sequenced in a study of blood T cells in healthy people across ages. PCR was performed a second time for 7 to 11 cycles using a sample-barcoded 5' primer and a J-beta primer mix. One entry per CDR3 protein, called by TCRdb with MiXCR from the 5' RACE reads. The sample consists of hundreds of thousands of distinct CDR3 sequences, about 34% of them appearing once. The sequencing input was blood. The receptor source for this set is a woman over 75 in good health.

This clonotype appeared many times. The chain employs TRBV27 and TRBJ1-1; D uncertain. Trimming took 8 bases from V and 4 from J, leaving 11 bases between them. Per germline, CDR1 MNHEY and CDR2 SMNVEV (reference sequence). This CDR3 has 12 residues. The CDR3 spells CASREGGTEAFF. The CDR3, as DNA: TGTGCCAGCCGGGAGGGTGGCACTGAAGCTTTCTTT.

With regard to this clonotype: A read error may explain this, as a much larger clone is one base away. This chain joins TRBV6-4 and TRBJ2-1; unclear D gene. The J call is uncertain, as TRBJ2-7 better fits the DNA end. Germline assignment: CDR1 MRHNA and CDR2 SNTAGT. The CDR3 length is 15 residues. The CDR3 loop is CASSPGRSHYNEQYF. In nucleotides, the CDR3 is TGTGCCAGCAGCCCTGGACGGAGCCACTACAATGAGCAGTACTTC.

This clonotype has a handful of counts. This rearrangement joins TRBV6-2 or TRBV6-3 to TRBJ1-5, with 7 bases fitting TRBD1. Looked up from germline, CDR1 is MNHEY and CDR2 is SVGEGT. With 5 bases clipped from V and 6 bases from J, the junction kept 7 bases outside the gene matches. The CDR3 covers 14 residues. CDR3 DNA sequence: TGTGCCAGCAGTGGACCACAGGGGACTCAGCCCCAGCATTTT. Encoded protein: CASSGPQGTQPQHF.

This clonotype was seen only a few times. The chain links TRBV11-2 to TRBJ1-2, with D unclear. V was cut by 0 bases and J by 6 bases, with 11 bases left in between. This CDR3 region has 14 residues. Per germline, CDR1 SGHAT and CDR2 FQNNGV. Here the CDR3 DNA reads TGTGCCAGCAGCTTAGAACGACTCAACGATGGCTACACCTTC. It is translated as CASSLERLNDGYTF. Full variable domain (missing parts from reference TRBV11-2 and TRBJ1-2): EAGVAQSPRYKIIEKRQSVAFWCNPISGHATLYWYQQILGQGPKLLIQFQNNGVVDDSQLPKDRFSAERLKGVDSTLKIQPAKLEDSAVYLCASSLERLNDGYTFGSGTRLTVV.

This clonotype was detected many times. This sequence joins TRBV11-2 and TRBJ2-5; 9 bases align to TRBD1. The CDR3 loop spans 14 amino acids. Germline values: CDR1 SGHAT, CDR2 FQNNGV. V shed 1 base and J 6 bases; nucleotides not matched to a gene: 3. CDR3 sequence: CASSLVDRGKTQYF. CDR3 DNA sequence: TGTGCCAGCAGCTTAGTTGACAGGGGGAAGACCCAGTACTTC.

On this clonotype: Just one base apart from a much larger clone, this may be a read error. The genes are TRBV20-1 and TRBJ1-5; the D is unclear. Deletions cut 4 bases from V and 2 bases from J, with 12 bases between. The V gene's germline CDR1 is DFQATT and CDR2 SNEGSKA (reference sequence). The length of the CDR3 is 14 residues. DNA for the CDR3: TGCAGTGCTATTCACCCAAGTGGCAATCAGCCCCAGCATTTT. Its protein is CSAIHPSGNQPQHF.

The chain carries TRBV4-1 and TRBJ2-7, with D tentatively TRBD1 (7 bases). The CDR3 is 17 amino acids. From germline, CDR1 is MGHRA and CDR2 YSYEKL. The V gene lost 1 base and the J gene lost 2 bases, with 18 bases spanning the gap. CDR3: CASSQAIQGGFAYEQYF. Written as DNA, the CDR3 is TGCGCCAGCAGCCAAGCTATTCAGGGGGGATTTGCCTACGAGCAGTACTTC.

Ten or more counts support this clonotype. The chain uses TRBV7-2 and TRBJ2-7; tentatively, D is TRBD1 or TRBD2 (7 bases each). The CDR3 sequence is 16 residues long. V was clipped by 7 bases and J by 1 base, with 20 bases between them. The germline V gene encodes CDR1 SGHTA and CDR2 FQGNSA. The CDR3 DNA is TGTGCCAGCAACTTGAGGGGGGGACAGAGTTCCTACGAGCAGTACTTC. It yields the protein CASNLRGGQSSYEQYF.

The sample holds many counts of this clonotype. The chain is built from TRBV12-3 or TRBV12-4 and TRBJ1-5; 9 bases line up with TRBD1. The CDR3 covers 15 residues. V lost 5 bases and J lost 2; bases outside the gene matches: 4. The CDR3 nucleotides are TGTGCCAGCAGTCAAACAGGGGGCCGCAATCAGCCCCAGCATTTT. Protein product: CASSQTGGRNQPQHF.

This clonotype was counted ten times or more. The genes are TRBV4-2 and TRBJ2-5; TRBD1 aligns across 9 bases. Germline CDR1 LGHNA, CDR2 YNFKEQ. After removal of 5 bases from V and 0 bases from J, the junction contained 13 bases not matched to a gene. The CDR3 spans 18 residues. The CDR3 DNA follows: TGTGCCAGCAGCTTCCTCAGTCCGGGACAGGGAAACCAAGAGACCCAGTACTTC. Encoded protein: CASSFLSPGQGNQETQYF.

This clonotype appeared a single time. This chain connects TRBV4-1 to TRBJ2-4; D is possibly TRBD2 (7 bases). The J call is doubtful: the DNA matches TRBJ2-7 better. Looked up from germline, CDR1 is MGHRA and CDR2 is YSYEKL. The CDR3 is 17 residues long. CDR3 sequence: CASSPGGLTTATYEQYF. The CDR3, as DNA: TGCGCCAGCAGCCCCGGGGGGCTGACGACAGCAACCTACGAGCAGTACTTC.

The chain combines TRBV7-3 with TRBJ1-2; TRBD1 matches at 9 bases. CDR1 is SGHTA and CDR2 is FQGTGA in the germline V gene. V lost 5 bases and J lost 6; bases outside the gene matches: 13. The CDR3 has 16 residues. The CDR3 DNA reads TGTGCCAGCAGCCCCAGAGGAGGGACAGGGTGGAATGGCTACACCTTC. Translated, it gives CASSPRGGTGWNGYTF.

V is TRBV29-1 and J is TRBJ2-7; the D call may be TRBD1 or TRBD2 (5 bases each). The V end lost 4 bases, the J end lost 3 bases, and 13 bases lay between the germline ends. Germline-derived CDR1 and CDR2 are SQVTM and ANQGSEA. This CDR3 is built from 13 residues. This CDR3 reads CSVVWDGHYEQYF. CDR3 nucleotides: TGCAGCGTTGTATGGGACGGTCACTACGAGCAGTACTTC.

This clonotype was seen once. For the CDR3, the DNA is TGTGCCAGCAGATCTAGCGGCGCTTCCTACGAGCAGTACTTC. Protein sequence: CASRSSGASYEQYF. The chain carries TRBV2 and TRBJ2-7; 7 bases fit TRBD2. The junction had 6 bases not matched to a gene; V was cut back by 6 bases and J by 1 base. The CDR3 spans 14 residues. The germline V gene has CDR1 SNHLY and CDR2 FYNNEI.

This clonotype was counted only a few times. The chain employs TRBV7-6 and TRBJ1-2; tentatively, D is TRBD1 (5 bases). Germline V gene lookup returns CDR1 SGHVS and CDR2 FNYEAQ. Deletions cut 5 bases from V and 8 bases from J, with 21 bases between. The CDR3 runs to 15 residues. The CDR3 sequence: CASSPQTGTRGGYTF. In DNA form, the CDR3 reads TGTGCCAGCAGCCCCCAAACCGGGACCCGTGGGGGCTACACCTTC. Using reference TRBV7-6 and TRBJ1-2 for the parts outside the CDR3, the full variable domain is GAGVSQSPRYKVTKRGQDVALRCDPISGHVSLYWYRQALGQGPEFLTYFNYEAQQDKSGLPNDRFSAERPEGSISTLTIQRTEQRDSAMYRCASSPQTGTRGGYTFGSGTRLTVV.

This clonotype was seen a few times. As DNA, the CDR3 is TGTGCCAGCGCCGGCAGGGAGAATCAGCCCCAGCATTTT. Translated: CASAGRENQPQHF. V usage is TRBV2 and J usage is TRBJ1-5, with a possible D match to TRBD1 (5 bases). V gave up 8 bases and J gave up 4 bases, with 12 bases separating them. The CDR3 runs 13 residues. Germline CDR1 SNHLY, CDR2 FYNNEI.

This clonotype was seen many times. V is TRBV3-1 and J is TRBJ2-7; the D is unclear. Germline-derived CDR1 and CDR2 are LGHDT and YNNKEL (reference sequence). The CDR3 is 13 amino acids. V was pared by 1 base and J by 3 bases, with 7 bases between. The CDR3 is CASSQVEGYEQYF. The CDR3, as DNA: TGTGCCAGCAGCCAAGTGGAAGGCTACGAGCAGTACTTC.

To note about this clonotype: This could be a read error, since a much larger clone is one nucleotide away. The chain employs TRBV10-1 and TRBJ1-2; D unresolved. Germline CDR1 WNHNN, CDR2 SYGVQD (reference sequence). CDR3 length equals 14 residues. Trimming stripped 7 bases from V and 2 bases from J, with 14 bases between. DNA for the CDR3: TGCGCCAGCATTCGAAGAGGCCCCAACTATGGCTACACCTTC. The encoded protein is CASIRRGPNYGYTF.